This TCR beta chain was captured by sequencing in a study of regulatory T cells in long-lasting Graves disease. Findings of the study overall: Reduced TCR diversity was observed in persistent Graves' patients versus newly diagnosed patients.

Of note for this clonotype: What it binds is unknown.

Time point in this sample: newly diagnosed GD, antithyroid drugs for less than 3 months. RNA from PBMCs was the source of the TCR library. Library construction for TCR beta used iRepertoire HTBI primers and Arm-PCR of CDR3 regions. TCRdb called the multiplex PCR reads again in MiXCR, with one record for every CDR3 protein. The sample carries a few hundred thousand distinct CDR3 sequences, around 17% recorded once. The same data also contributed to another study, on T cells in Graves' hyperthyroidism and ophthalmopathy. That source notes: The majority of expanded thyroid clonotypes above 0.001 also appeared in blood. Ophthalmopathy was identified by the model a median roughly 6.5 months ahead of onset.

This specimen was peripheral blood mononuclear cells (PBMCs), taken at new diagnosis, from a patient treated with antithyroid drugs. This clonotype was obtained from a man aged 35-49 years with Graves disease.

CDR3 in amino acids: CASRKLTSLYGYTF. The DNA of the CDR3 is TGTGCCAGCAGGAAGTTAACATCCCTCTATGGCTACACCTTC. The chain joins TRBV6-1 to TRBJ1-2; D remains ambiguous. V lost 6 bases and J lost 4, with 15 bases in between. Germline V gene data show CDR1 as MNHNS and CDR2 as SASEGT. CDR3 length: 14 amino acids.